Below are 32 T cell receptor beta chains sequenced from a single sample in a study of blood T cell repertoires in COVID-19. Only in-frame clones appear in the TCRdb table, and some are missing; sequencing was by immunoSEQ multiplex PCR. The sample lists 150,000 to 200,000 clones; about 90% were seen once. The sequenced material came from peripheral blood. The receptors originated from a man aged 25-40 years with COVID-19, enrolled during active disease.

CDR3 sequence reads: CASSLGDGIYNEQFF. The DNA of the CDR3 is TGCGCCAGCAGCTTGGGTGACGGGATCTACAATGAGCAGTTCTTC. The chain links TRBV5-1 to TRBJ2-1; maybe TRBD2 (5 bases). Germline loops: CDR1 SGHRS, CDR2 YFSETQ. The CDR3 is 15 residues long. V was trimmed by 0 bases and J by 3 bases, leaving 10 bases between them.

This chain links TRBV6-2 or TRBV6-3 with TRBJ2-7; TRBD2 is a possible D gene (6 bases). Trimming removed 0 bases at V and 4 bases at J, with 19 bases between. CDR1 is MNHEY, CDR2 SVGEGT, per germline. The CDR3 consists of 17 residues. The CDR3 spells CASSYSSGVWEEYEQYF. The CDR3 bases are TGTGCCAGCAGTTACTCGTCGGGAGTCTGGGAGGAGTACGAGCAGTACTTC.

This chain joins TRBV6-5 and TRBJ1-3; TRBD1 matches at 7 bases. From germline, CDR1 is MNHEY and CDR2 SVGAGI. The CDR3 sequence is 15 residues long. The junction had 0 bases not matched to a gene; V was cut back by 0 bases and J by 1 base. Written as DNA, the CDR3 is TGTGCCAGCAGTTACTCGACAGGGTCTGGAAACACCATATATTTT. It encodes CASSYSTGSGNTIYF.

The V gene is TRBV28, the J gene TRBJ2-7; 8 bases align to TRBD1. Germline trimming cut 2 bases from V and 5 bases from J; bases unmatched to any gene: 11. Germline CDR1 is MDHEN and CDR2 is SYDVKM. The CDR3 has 16 amino acids. CDR3 in amino acids: CASSLGLSGGWDEQYF. The CDR3 nucleotides read TGTGCCAGCAGTTTAGGACTCTCAGGGGGCTGGGACGAGCAGTACTTC.

The rearrangement uses TRBV7-8 and TRBJ1-2; D is unclear. Germline V gene lookup returns CDR1 SGHVS and CDR2 FQNEAQ. This CDR3 contains 12 residues. V gave up 1 base and J gave up 7 bases, with 7 bases separating them. The CDR3 sequence: CASSLGEGGYTF. The CDR3 DNA reads TGTGCCAGCAGCTTAGGGGAGGGTGGCTACACCTTC.

A few counts support this clone. The chain uses TRBV7-2 and TRBJ2-1, with TRBD1 identical over 8 bases. Germline V lookup: CDR1 SGHTA, CDR2 FQGNSA. The CDR3 has 14 residues. The V gene end was trimmed by 5 bases and the J gene end by 7 bases; junction bases not matched to a gene: 7. The CDR3 DNA is TGTGCCAGCAGCGCGGACAGGGTTTGGAATGAGCAGTTCTTC. Amino acid sequence: CASSADRVWNEQFF.

A single count supports this clone. The chain employs TRBV2 and TRBJ1-5, with TRBD1 matching 7 bases. The CDR3 sequence is 18 residues long. Germline CDR1 and CDR2: SNHLY and FYNNEI. V lost 2 bases and J lost 0; bases outside the gene matches: 10. The CDR3 here is CASSEPPDRTFSNQPQHF. DNA for the CDR3: TGTGCCAGCAGTGAACCCCCGGACAGGACCTTTAGCAATCAGCCCCAGCATTTT. The full variable domain, rest sourced from reference TRBV2 and TRBJ1-5, is EPEVTQTPSHQVTQMGQEVILRCVPISNHLYFYWYRQILGQKVEFLVSFYNNEISEKSEIFDDQFSVERPDGSNFTLKIRSTKLEDSAMYFCASSEPPDRTFSNQPQHFGDGTRLSIL.

The chain combines TRBV7-8 with TRBJ2-1; TRBD2 aligns across 8 bases. The germline CDR1 and CDR2 sequences are SGHVS and FQNEAQ. V trimming: 4 bases; J trimming: 8 bases; junction bases outside the gene matches: 4. This CDR3 contains 13 residues. The chain's CDR3 is CASSYHGGDEQFF. The CDR3 DNA is TGTGCCAGCAGCTATCACGGGGGGGATGAGCAGTTCTTC.

The rearrangement uses TRBV5-5 and TRBJ1-4, with TRBD1 matching 10 bases. Germline CDR1 is SGHKS and CDR2 is YYEKEE (reference sequence). J lost 8 bases, V lost 3 bases, and 10 bases had no gene match. The CDR3 extends over 16 amino acids. The DNA of the CDR3 is TGTGCCAGCAGCTATCCCCCGGGGACAGGGGAAGAAAAACTGTTTTTT. This encodes CASSYPPGTGEEKLFF. The whole variable domain, remainder taken from reference TRBV5-5 and TRBJ1-4, is DAGVTQSPTHLIKTRGQQVTLRCSPISGHKSVSWYQQVLGQGPQFIFQYYEKEERGRGNFPDRFSARQFPNYSSELNVNALLLGDSALYLCASSYPPGTGEEKLFFGSGTQLSVL.

In regard to this clone: The identical CDR3 is also encoded by other nucleotide sequences in the sample. This sequence joins TRBV2 and TRBJ2-7; TRBD1 matches 7 bases. The germline V gene has CDR1 SNHLY and CDR2 FYNNEI. The CDR3 loop spans 14 amino acids. Trimming removed 4 bases from V and 0 bases from J; junction bases left unmatched: 3. The CDR3 spells CASSGTGSSYEQYF. Here the CDR3 DNA reads TGTGCCAGCAGTGGGACAGGAAGCTCCTACGAGCAGTACTTC.

The chain combines TRBV30 with TRBJ2-7; the D is unclear. CDR3 length equals 14 residues. V lost 4 bases and J 12 bases, leaving 25 bases between the germline ends. CDR1 and CDR2 from the germline V gene are GTSNPN and SVGIG (reference sequence). In nucleotides, the CDR3 is TGTGCCTGGATCCCCTCTCATGAAGCCGATCGGAGGTACTTC. Protein product: CAWIPSHEADRRYF.

This chain connects TRBV6-5 to TRBJ1-1; TRBD1 is a possible D gene (6 bases). Germline V CDR1 and CDR2: MNHEY, SVGAGI. V was clipped by 6 bases and J by 0 bases, with 14 bases between them. The CDR3 extends over 15 amino acids. CDR3 bases: TGTGCCAGCAGCCGTAGCAGGGGCCTGAACACTGAAGCTTTCTTT. Amino acid sequence: CASSRSRGLNTEAFF.

The V and J genes are TRBV5-4 and TRBJ1-1; no definite D call. This CDR3 is 12 amino acids long. The germline V gene has CDR1 SGHNT and CDR2 YYREEE (reference sequence). V was cut by 3 bases and J by 2 bases, with 5 bases left in between. The DNA for the CDR3 is TGTGCCAGCAGCTACTTAAACACTGAAGCTTTCTTT. Encoded protein: CASSYLNTEAFF.

This clone was counted once. V is TRBV4-2 and J is TRBJ1-1; TRBD1 agrees at 11 bases. Germline V gene data show CDR1 as LGHNA and CDR2 as YNFKEQ. This CDR3 region has 15 residues. V shed 5 bases, J shed 3 bases, and the junction held 5 bases outside the gene matches. The CDR3, as DNA: TGTGCCAGCAGCTTGGACAGGGGGCGCGACACTGAAGCTTTCTTT. As protein: CASSLDRGRDTEAFF.

The chain joins TRBV6-2 or TRBV6-3 to TRBJ1-3; TRBD1 matches 7 bases. The CDR3 covers 14 residues. Germline V gene sequence: CDR1 MNHEY, CDR2 SVGEGT. Trimming took 6 bases from V and 0 from J; bases not matched to a gene: 2. The DNA of the CDR3 is TGTGCCAGCAGCGGGACAGTCTCTGGAAACACCATATATTTT. Translated, it gives CASSGTVSGNTIYF.

The V call is TRBV28, the J call TRBJ1-5, with D possibly being TRBD1 (5 bases). Per the germline V gene, CDR1 is MDHEN and CDR2 is SYDVKM. Trimming left V 2 bases short and J 2 bases short, with 19 bases between. The CDR3 is 18 residues long. CDR3 residues: CASSLITGDWEGNQPQHF. CDR3 sequence (DNA): TGTGCCAGCAGTTTAATAACAGGAGACTGGGAGGGCAATCAGCCCCAGCATTTT.

V and J are TRBV19 and TRBJ1-5; D is possibly TRBD1 (6 bases). V was cut by 0 bases and J by 5 bases, with 11 bases left in between. This CDR3 comprises 15 residues. The germline gives CDR1 LNHDA, CDR2 SQIVND (reference sequence). The CDR3, as DNA: TGTGCCAGTAGTATAGATATTACAGGGTATCAGCCCCAGCATTTT. Residues: CASSIDITGYQPQHF.

V gene TRBV18 combines with J gene TRBJ1-5; 7 nucleotides match TRBD1. This CDR3 region has 15 residues. CDR1 is KGHSH and CDR2 is LQKENI in the germline V gene. V lost 5 bases, J lost 5 bases, and 9 bases stayed unmatched. In DNA, the CDR3 is TGTGCCAGCTCATCGTACAGGGGACCCCATCAGCCCCAGCATTTT. Protein sequence: CASSSYRGPHQPQHF.

The J gene is TRBJ1-4, the V gene TRBV6-6; 9 bases agree with TRBD1. V lost 4 bases to trimming and J lost 7 bases; unmatched junction nucleotides: 4. The CDR3 has 14 amino acids. Germline values: CDR1 MNHNY, CDR2 SVGAGI (reference sequence). CDR3: CASSFGDRVEKLFF. The CDR3 DNA is TGTGCCAGCAGTTTCGGGGACAGGGTTGAAAAACTGTTTTTT.

This chain joins TRBV5-4 and TRBJ2-3; possible D gene TRBD1, 6 bases. Deletions cut 3 bases from V and 0 bases from J, with 11 bases between. Per germline, CDR1 SGHNT and CDR2 YYREEE (reference sequence). This CDR3 is built from 15 residues. CDR3 DNA: TGTGCCAGCAGCTCAGGGGTGTTAAGCACAGATACGCAGTATTTT. Its protein is CASSSGVLSTDTQYF.

The chain recombines TRBV29-1 with TRBJ2-7, with TRBD1 as a possible D gene (6 bases). Trimming pared 3 bases from V and 0 bases from J, leaving 9 bases between. Germline V gives CDR1 SQVTM, CDR2 ANQGSEA. CDR3 length: 13 residues. CDR3 sequence: CSVEGAASYEQYF. CDR3 coding DNA: TGCAGCGTTGAGGGGGCTGCCTCCTACGAGCAGTACTTC.

This chain connects TRBV2 to TRBJ1-2; TRBD1 is a possible D gene (5 bases). This CDR3 region has 13 residues. V was pared by 5 bases and J by 8 bases, with 15 bases between. Germline V gives CDR1 SNHLY, CDR2 FYNNEI. The CDR3 DNA reads TGTGCCAGCAGTCCCTCGTCAGGGTCCGGCTACACCTTC. It is translated as CASSPSSGSGYTF.

This clone was observed a single time. The gene calls are TRBV28 and TRBJ2-7, with 11 nucleotides matching TRBD1. V trimming: 5 bases; J trimming: 0 bases; junction bases outside the gene matches: 6. CDR1 MDHEN and CDR2 SYDVKM come from the germline V gene. The CDR3 is 16 residues long. The CDR3, as DNA: TGTGCCAGCAGTCCCAGGACAGGGGGCTTCTCCTACGAGCAGTACTTC. This codes for CASSPRTGGFSYEQYF.

CDR3 sequence (DNA): TGTGCCAGCAGCTTACAGGGGGGAAACACCATATATTTT. Its translation: CASSLQGGNTIYF. This chain connects TRBV7-3 to TRBJ1-3; the D gene is possibly TRBD1 (6 bases). Germline V gene lookup returns CDR1 SGHTA and CDR2 FQGTGA. The V end was cut by 2 bases, the J end by 4 bases, with 6 bases between. The CDR3 length is 13 residues.

This clone was detected only once. The chain employs TRBV25-1 and TRBJ1-2; 7 bases agree with TRBD1. The CDR3 is 13 amino acids. V was pared by 5 bases and J by 8 bases, with 8 bases of the junction left unmatched. The germline V gene encodes CDR1 MGHDK and CDR2 SYGVNS. The CDR3 DNA sequence: TGTGCCAGCAGTTCCCCGCGGGACAGCGGCTACACCTTC. This encodes CASSSPRDSGYTF.

CDR3 loop: CASSLGGRQGTEAFF. In nucleotides, the CDR3 is TGCGCCAGCAGCTTGGGTGGCAGGCAGGGCACTGAAGCTTTCTTT. V is TRBV5-1 and J is TRBJ1-1; weak D call: TRBD1 (5 bases). V lost 0 bases to trimming and J lost 4 bases, with 13 bases between them. This CDR3 contains 15 residues. Looked up from germline, CDR1 is SGHRS and CDR2 is YFSETQ. The full variable domain, with the rest looked up from reference TRBV5-1 and TRBJ1-1, is KAGVTQTPRYLIKTRGQQVTLSCSPISGHRSVSWYQQTPGQGLQFLFEYFSETQRNKGNFPGRFSGRQFSNSRSEMNVSTLELGDSALYLCASSLGGRQGTEAFFGQGTRLTVV.

CDR3 sequence reads: CASSQQGTDNEQFF. CDR3 nucleotide sequence: TGTGCCAGCTCACAACAGGGTACGGACAATGAGCAGTTCTTC. This sequence joins TRBV18 and TRBJ2-1; TRBD1 is a possible D gene (6 bases). V was shortened by 4 bases and J by 5 bases, with 12 bases between the two germline ends. CDR1 and CDR2 from the germline V gene are KGHSH and LQKENI. The CDR3 totals 14 residues. The complete variable domain, with remaining parts taken from reference TRBV18 and TRBJ2-1, reads NAGVMQNPRHLVRRRGQEARLRCSPMKGHSHVYWYRQLPEEGLKFMVYLQKENIIDESGMPKERFSAEFPKEGPSILRIQQVVRGDSAAYFCASSQQGTDNEQFFGPGTRLTVL.

The chain links TRBV15 to TRBJ2-7, with D unresolved. With 0 bases removed from V and 1 base from J, the gap between germline ends came to 16 bases. Germline V gene data show CDR1 as LNHNV and CDR2 as YYDKDF (reference sequence). CDR3 size: 17 residues. In nucleotides, the CDR3 is TGTGCCACCAGCAGAGATCATTATATCGGTGCGTCCTACGAGCAGTACTTC. Amino acids: CATSRDHYIGASYEQYF.

V usage is TRBV3-1 (or the pseudogene TRBV3-2) and J usage is TRBJ2-3; TRBD1 matches 7 bases. Germline V gene sequence: CDR1 LGHDT, CDR2 YNNKEL (reference sequence). J gave up 2 bases and V 3 bases, and 5 bases lay outside the gene matches. The CDR3 consists of 15 residues. DNA for the CDR3: TGTGCCAGCAGCCAGCGGACAGGATCCACAGATACGCAGTATTTT. It codes for CASSQRTGSTDTQYF.

The chain employs TRBV19 and TRBJ1-5; D is unclear. V was cut by 8 bases and J by 5 bases, with 10 bases left in between. This CDR3 is 12 amino acids long. Germline lookup yields CDR1 LNHDA and CDR2 SQIVND (reference sequence). CDR3: CASGVSYQPQHF. The CDR3 nucleotides are TGTGCCAGTGGTGTCAGTTATCAGCCCCAGCATTTT.

CDR3 sequence (DNA): TGTGCCAGCAGCCAAGAGTGGACTTCTAACTATGGCTACACCTTC. Residues: CASSQEWTSNYGYTF. V is TRBV14 and J is TRBJ1-2; D remains unclear. The V and J ends lost 0 bases and 0 bases respectively, with 8 bases between them. This CDR3 is 15 amino acids long. Germline V CDR1 and CDR2: SGHDN, FVKESK.

This clone came up once. Here the CDR3 DNA reads TGTGCCAGCAGCCTCGGGACAGGTCCCTACGAGCAGTACTTC. It codes for CASSLGTGPYEQYF. The gene calls are TRBV5-6 and TRBJ2-7; 8 nucleotides line up with TRBD1. The CDR3 length is 14 residues. V shed 4 bases and J 2 bases; nucleotides not matched to a gene: 5. Germline loops: CDR1 SGHDT, CDR2 YYEEEE.